The rows below give T cell receptor beta chains drawn from one sample of a study of blood T cell repertoires in COVID-19. Generated by immunoSEQ multiplex PCR, the TCRdb table keeps only in-frame clones and is missing some. The data hold 200,000 to 250,000 clones, with 70% to 85% observed a single time. Material: PBMCs or T cells enriched from blood (not recorded which). All receptors come from a woman aged 55 to 70 who had recovered from COVID-19. Both conserved end residues are part of each CDR3. The D gene is left open where the match is weak. The listing skips clone size in some rows; elsewhere it reads once, few, many or a size class.

-	TRBV7-9	TRBJ1-1	-	CASSFQQITEAFF	TGTGCCAGCAGCTTTCAACAGATCACTGAAGCTTTCTTT
-	TRBV6-5	TRBJ1-6	TRBD1	CASKGQGNSPLHF	TGTGCCAGCAAAGGACAGGGTAATTCACCCCTCCACTTT
-	TRBV2	TRBJ2-3	-	CASILDRGADTQYF	-
-	TRBV7-3	TRBJ2-1	TRBD2	CASSLQGGRNEQFF	TGTGCCAGCAGCTTACAGGGAGGGAGGAATGAGCAGTTCTTC
-	TRBV6-5	TRBJ2-7	TRBD1	CASTPFRTGSHEQYF	TGTGCCAGCACCCCGTTTAGGACAGGGTCTCACGAGCAGTACTTC
-	TRBV19	TRBJ2-7	TRBD1	CASSSFGQGSYEQYF	TGTGCCAGTAGTAGCTTCGGACAGGGTTCCTACGAGCAGTACTTC
-	TRBV6-5	TRBJ1-1	-	CASSRTRINTEAFF	TGTGCCAGCAGCCGTACCAGAATTAACACTGAAGCTTTCTTT
-	TRBV27	TRBJ2-4	-	CASSYREGDIQYF	TGTGCCAGCAGCTACAGGGAGGGAGACATTCAGTACTTC
-	TRBV3-1/TRBV3-2	TRBJ2-3	TRBD2	CASSQRRTSGAQDTQYF	TGTGCCAGCAGCCAAAGGCGAACTAGCGGGGCCCAAGATACGCAGTATTTT
-	TRBV4-3	TRBJ2-2	-	CASSLTGVGGKEAGELFF	TGCGCCAGCAGCCTAACCGGGGTAGGAGGGAAGGAGGCCGGGGAGCTGTTTTTT
once	TRBV6-5	TRBJ1-1	-	CASSNHRRMRTFF	TGTGCCAGCAGTAATCATAGGCGGATGCGGACTTTCTTT
-	TRBV5-1	TRBJ1-1	-	CASSSHMNTEAFF	TGCGCCAGCAGCTCCCACATGAACACTGAAGCTTTCTTT
few	TRBV2	TRBJ1-2	TRBD1	CASNGQAADGYTF	TGTGCCAGTAATGGACAGGCCGCGGATGGCTACACCTTC
-	TRBV5-8	TRBJ1-2	-	CASSFATGRYGYTF	TGTGCCAGCAGCTTCGCCACAGGGAGATATGGCTACACCTTC